The 29 T cell receptor beta chains below all came from one sample that was sequenced in a study of T cell responses to AZD1222 COVID-19 vaccine. Assay: immunoSEQ multiplex PCR; the TCRdb copy retains only in-frame clones and omits some. The sample holds about 120,000 clones, around 92% seen once. The sequenced sample was peripheral blood, obtained on day 0 of AZD1222 vaccination. The source of these receptors is an adult in good health.

This chain connects TRBV15 to TRBJ1-3, with 7 bases lining up with TRBD1. Germline V gives CDR1 LNHNV, CDR2 YYDKDF (reference sequence). The CDR3 totals 15 residues. The junction had 5 bases not matched to a gene; V was cut back by 6 bases and J by 0 bases. The CDR3 nucleotides read TGTGCCACCAGTCCTGACAGGGCCTCTGGAAACACCATATATTTT. Amino acid sequence: CATSPDRASGNTIYF.

This rearrangement joins TRBV19 to TRBJ1-1; tentative D call: TRBD1 (5 bases). Between the trimmed V and J ends, which lost 3 bases and 0 bases, there was a span of 23 bases. CDR1 and CDR2 from the germline V gene are LNHDA and SQIVND (reference sequence). CDR3 length: 19 amino acids. The DNA for the CDR3 is TGTGCCAGTAGTATGCGTCCAGGGATTGAATCGAACATGAACACTGAAGCTTTCTTT. The encoded protein is CASSMRPGIESNMNTEAFF.

CDR3 region: CASSLGVLIDTQYF. CDR3 sequence (DNA): TGTGCCAGCAGCTTAGGGGTACTGATAGATACGCAGTATTTT. V is TRBV7-2 and J is TRBJ2-3; D is ambiguous. The V end lost 1 base, the J end lost 5 bases, and 10 bases lay between the germline ends. Per germline, CDR1 SGHTA and CDR2 FQGNSA. There are 14 residues in the CDR3.

The gene calls are TRBV19 and TRBJ2-6, with TRBD2 as a possible D gene (5 bases). The germline V gene encodes CDR1 LNHDA and CDR2 SQIVND (reference sequence). V was clipped by 5 bases and J by 1 base, with 21 bases between them. The CDR3 totals 19 residues. CDR3 DNA sequence: TGTGCCAGTAGTTCGTCGTCCGGGGTTGATACATCTGGGGCCAACGTCCTGACTTTC. This translates into CASSSSSGVDTSGANVLTF.

CDR3 DNA: TGTGCCAGCAGTTCAGTGAACAATTCACCCCTCCACTTT. It codes for CASSSVNNSPLHF. The chain has TRBV6-6 and TRBJ1-6; no reliable D call. In germline, CDR1 is MNHNY, CDR2 SVGAGI (reference sequence). The CDR3 runs 13 residues. V lost 4 bases and J lost 7, with 8 bases in between.

J is TRBJ2-6 and V is TRBV15; either TRBD1 or TRBD2 may supply D (6 bases each). Germline values: CDR1 LNHNV, CDR2 YYDKDF (reference sequence). V was trimmed by 5 bases and J by 1 base, leaving 15 bases between them. There are 17 residues in the CDR3. The CDR3 nucleotides read TGTGCCACCAGCCGGGGGCCGATAAGTTCTGGGGCCAACGTCCTGACTTTC. Translating gives CATSRGPISSGANVLTF.

The genes are TRBV4-2 and TRBJ2-5; TRBD2 matches at 11 bases. Per the germline V gene, CDR1 is LGHNA and CDR2 is YNFKEQ. The trim removed 0 bases at V and 4 bases at J, leaving 7 bases unmatched. CDR3 length: 17 amino acids. CDR3 sequence (DNA): TGTGCCAGCAGCCAAGATAGGAATAGCGGGGGGGCAGAGACCCAGTACTTC. It specifies CASSQDRNSGGAETQYF.

The CDR3 nucleotides are TGTGCCAGTAGTATTCCGCAGACAACTAATGAAAAACTGTTTTTT. It translates to CASSIPQTTNEKLFF. The chain uses TRBV19 and TRBJ1-4, with D uncertain. Germline-derived CDR1 and CDR2 are LNHDA and SQIVND (reference sequence). The CDR3 is made up of 15 amino acids. The V end lost 3 bases, the J end lost 0 bases, and 8 bases lay between the germline ends.

The J gene is TRBJ1-1, the V gene TRBV19; unclear D gene. CDR1 and CDR2 from the germline V gene are LNHDA and SQIVND (reference sequence). Trimming left V 7 bases short and J 3 bases short, with 9 bases between. The CDR3 length is 12 residues. The CDR3, as DNA: TGTGCCAGTATTTCCGTCGACACTGAAGCTTTCTTT. This sequence encodes CASISVDTEAFF. Using reference TRBV19 and TRBJ1-1 for the parts outside the CDR3, the full variable domain is DGGITQSPKYLFRKEGQNVTLSCEQNLNHDAMYWYRQDPGQGLRLIYYSQIVNDFQKGDIAEGYSVSREKKESFPLTVTSAQKNPTAFYLCASISVDTEAFFGQGTRLTVV.

The chain joins TRBV11-2 to TRBJ2-7, with a weak D call TRBD1 (6 bases). V dropped 3 bases and J dropped 4 bases, with 7 bases sitting between them. Germline CDR1 is SGHAT and CDR2 is FQNNGV. The CDR3 has 12 residues. CDR3 coding DNA: TGTGCCAGCAGCTTTCAGGGGTACGAGCAGTACTTC. Encoded protein: CASSFQGYEQYF.

This chain uses TRBV27 with TRBJ1-5; D is unclear. Germline CDR1 MNHEY, CDR2 SMNVEV (reference sequence). CDR3 length: 14 amino acids. Trimming cost V 4 bases and J 7 bases, with 14 bases left between them. The CDR3 spells CASSSDGSGQPQHF. In nucleotides, the CDR3 is TGTGCCAGCAGTTCGGACGGATCGGGCCAGCCCCAGCATTTT.

This chain links TRBV28 with TRBJ1-1, with D unclear. Trimming stripped 6 bases from V and 0 bases from J, with 11 bases between. Germline-derived CDR1 and CDR2 are MDHEN and SYDVKM. This CDR3 is 14 amino acids long. The DNA for the CDR3 is TGTGCCAGCAGACAAGGAGACATGAACACTGAAGCTTTCTTT. Translated: CASRQGDMNTEAFF. The full variable domain, rest sourced from reference TRBV28 and TRBJ1-1, is DVKVTQSSRYLVKRTGEKVFLECVQDMDHENMFWYRQDPGLGLRLIYFSYDVKMKEKGDIPEGYSVSREKKERFSLILESASTNQTSMYLCASRQGDMNTEAFFGQGTRLTVV.

This chain links TRBV6-5 with TRBJ2-7; possibly TRBD2 for D (5 bases). The V end lost 2 bases, the J end lost 3 bases, and 11 bases lay between the germline ends. Germline assignment: CDR1 MNHEY and CDR2 SVGAGI. The CDR3 is made up of 14 amino acids. CDR3 protein: CASSYEGSIYEQYF. The CDR3 coding sequence is TGTGCCAGCAGTTACGAGGGCTCAATCTACGAGCAGTACTTC.

The chain has TRBV29-1 and TRBJ2-1; no clear D. The CDR3 extends over 11 amino acids. Trimming pared 1 base from V and 12 bases from J, leaving 10 bases between. Looked up from germline, CDR1 is SQVTM and CDR2 is ANQGSEA. CDR3 protein: CSVEARPTQFF. For the CDR3, the DNA is TGCAGCGTTGAAGCTCGGCCTACGCAGTTCTTC.

V and J are TRBV6-6 and TRBJ1-1, with D hard to call. Trimming took 3 bases from V and 7 from J, leaving 21 bases between them. The CDR3 consists of 16 residues. Germline V gives CDR1 MNHNY, CDR2 SVGAGI (reference sequence). The CDR3 is CASSYRGSGVAIEAFF. The CDR3 nucleotides are TGTGCCAGCAGTTATAGAGGGAGTGGGGTTGCAATTGAAGCTTTCTTT.

The gene calls are TRBV24-1 and TRBJ1-5; TRBD1 is a possible D gene (6 bases). V was cut by 7 bases and J by 7 bases, with 13 bases left in between. Per the germline V gene, CDR1 is KGHDR and CDR2 is SFDVKD. There are 13 residues in the CDR3. For the CDR3, the DNA is TGTGCCACCAGCCGGGACAAAGGACAGCCCCAGCATTTT. As protein: CATSRDKGQPQHF.

The V call is TRBV3-1 (or the pseudogene TRBV3-2), the J call TRBJ1-1; D unresolved. The CDR3 covers 12 residues. Trimming left V 0 bases short and J 3 bases short, with 2 bases between. Germline lookup yields CDR1 LGHDT and CDR2 YNNKEL (reference sequence). The DNA for the CDR3 is TGTGCCAGCAGCCAAGATTACACTGAAGCTTTCTTT. Translating gives CASSQDYTEAFF.

The chain has TRBV19 and TRBJ1-6; D may be TRBD1 (6 bases). CDR3 length: 16 residues. CDR1 and CDR2 from the germline V gene are LNHDA and SQIVND (reference sequence). V lost 5 bases and J 5 bases, leaving 16 bases between the germline ends. The CDR3 loop reads CASSRLPGQHNSPLHF. The CDR3 DNA is TGTGCCAGTAGTCGACTTCCCGGACAGCATAATTCACCCCTCCACTTT.

V gene TRBV6-5 combines with J gene TRBJ2-1, with TRBD1 as a possible D gene (5 bases). V lost 6 bases to trimming and J lost 0 bases, with 12 bases between them. Per the germline V gene, CDR1 is MNHEY and CDR2 is SVGAGI. This CDR3 comprises 15 residues. CDR3 DNA sequence: TGTGCCAGCAGCCAGGACACGAGCTCCTACAATGAGCAGTTCTTC. The encoded protein is CASSQDTSSYNEQFF.

This sequence joins TRBV5-4 and TRBJ1-2, with 8 bases lining up with TRBD1. The CDR3 sequence is 14 residues long. The V gene end was trimmed by 1 base and the J gene end by 7 bases; junction bases not matched to a gene: 6. In germline, CDR1 is SGHNT, CDR2 YYREEE (reference sequence). The CDR3 reads CASSLPGGVLGYTF. In DNA form, the CDR3 reads TGTGCCAGCAGCTTGCCAGGGGGCGTTCTTGGCTACACCTTC.

With regard to this clone: The junction does not match germline at one end; this may be a read error. The chain links TRBV12-3 or TRBV12-4 to TRBJ1-4; 7 bases map to TRBD1. This CDR3 contains 13 residues. Written as DNA, the CDR3 is TGTGCCAGCAGTACGGGACAGACATTCCCCGCGGTTTTT. It is translated as CASSTGQTFPAVF.

This clone was seen more than once but under ten times. The CDR3 DNA reads as TGTGCCAGCAGACCAGGGGGGTTCAGAGAGACCCAGTACTTC. Its protein is CASRPGGFRETQYF. V usage is TRBV2 and J usage is TRBJ2-5; maybe TRBD1 (7 bases). CDR1 and CDR2 from the germline V gene are SNHLY and FYNNEI. The V and J ends lost 6 bases and 4 bases respectively, with 15 bases between them. This CDR3 has 14 amino acids.

The chain combines TRBV4-3 with TRBJ2-7; 7 bases fit TRBD1. V dropped 3 bases and J dropped 7; count of bases not matched to a gene: 12. This CDR3 region has 15 residues. From germline, CDR1 is LGHNA and CDR2 YSLEER. CDR3 sequence: CASSQDRLSSGEQYF. The CDR3 nucleotides are TGCGCCAGCAGCCAGGACAGGTTGAGCTCCGGGGAGCAGTACTTC.

The rearrangement links TRBV6-5 to TRBJ1-2, with D maybe TRBD1 (5 bases). V lost 2 bases and J 4 bases, leaving 14 bases between the germline ends. Germline V gene data show CDR1 as MNHEY and CDR2 as SVGAGI. This CDR3 region has 15 residues. The CDR3 loop reads CASSYPSPGTYGYTF. The CDR3 DNA reads as TGTGCCAGCAGTTACCCTAGTCCTGGGACCTATGGCTACACCTTC.

The chain couples TRBV4-3 to TRBJ2-7, with D possibly being TRBD1 or TRBD2 (6 bases each). Looked up from germline, CDR1 is LGHNA and CDR2 is YSLEER. The ends were cut back, 0 bases at V and 13 bases at J, with 16 bases in the middle. The CDR3 spans 13 residues. As DNA, the CDR3 is TGCGCCAGCAGCCAAGATCTGGGGGGCGGGCGATACTTC. Translating gives CASSQDLGGGRYF.

This clone has just a few counts. The J gene is TRBJ2-7, the V gene TRBV14; D is ambiguous. The CDR3 sequence is 11 residues long. CDR1 is SGHDN, CDR2 FVKESK, per germline. V lost 5 bases and J lost 7, with 9 bases in between. The CDR3 region is CASSVTGEQYF. CDR3 nucleotide sequence: TGTGCCAGCAGCGTCACTGGGGAGCAGTACTTC. Complete variable domain (other parts from reference TRBV14 and TRBJ2-7): EAGVTQFPSHSVIEKGQTVTLRCDPISGHDNLYWYRRVMGKEIKFLLHFVKESKQDESGMPNNRFLAERTGGTYSTLKVQPAELEDSGVYFCASSVTGEQYFGPGTRLTVT.

V is TRBV9 and J is TRBJ1-1; TRBD1 is a possible D gene (6 bases). CDR1 SGDLS and CDR2 YYNGEE come from the germline V gene. Trimming took 0 bases from V and 2 from J, leaving 17 bases between them. The CDR3 consists of 17 residues. The CDR3 coding sequence is TGTGCCAGCAGCGTAGATGGGGGAATACAGGGAAACACTGAAGCTTTCTTT. Protein: CASSVDGGIQGNTEAFF. Together with reference TRBV9 and TRBJ1-1, the CDR3 gives the full variable domain: DSGVTQTPKHLITATGQRVTLRCSPRSGDLSVYWYQQSLDQGLQFLIQYYNGEERAKGNILERFSAQQFPDLHSELNLSSLELGDSALYFCASSVDGGIQGNTEAFFGQGTRLTVV.

This chain joins TRBV7-6 and TRBJ2-7; D is undetermined. Germline V gives CDR1 SGHVS, CDR2 FNYEAQ. The CDR3 length is 12 residues. V was shortened by 6 bases and J by 2 bases, with 8 bases between the two germline ends. The CDR3 nucleotides are TGTGCCAGCAGTCAAGATCCCTACGAGCAGTACTTC. This sequence encodes CASSQDPYEQYF.

This clone was detected once. The chain combines TRBV5-1 with TRBJ2-2, with 7 positions matching TRBD2. Germline loops: CDR1 SGHRS, CDR2 YFSETQ. V trimming: 0 bases; J trimming: 2 bases; junction bases outside the gene matches: 13. The CDR3 is 19 residues long. The CDR3 here is CASSLAKRGPTTNTGELFF. The CDR3 DNA reads TGCGCCAGCAGCTTGGCCAAGCGGGGACCAACCACTAACACCGGGGAGCTGTTTTTT.